Below are 22 T cell receptor beta chains sequenced from a single sample in a study of control samples from healthy donors and cancer patients. The data were produced by immunoSEQ multiplex PCR, yet TCRdb's version contains in-frame clones alone and is incomplete. The sample shows roughly 100,000 clones, about 86% of them seen only once. The sequenced sample consisted of blood. These receptors originate from a woman aged 45 to 65 in good health.

V gene TRBV19 combines with J gene TRBJ1-1; 8 positions match TRBD1. Germline V gene data show CDR1 as LNHDA and CDR2 as SQIVND (reference sequence). This CDR3 contains 16 residues. Trimming cost V 3 bases and J 1 base; bases outside gene matches: 7. The CDR3 region is CASSIGQGATNTEAFF. CDR3 DNA sequence: TGTGCCAGTAGTATTGGGCAGGGGGCGACGAACACTGAAGCTTTCTTT.

V and J are TRBV20-1 and TRBJ1-5, with D hard to call. Between the trimmed V and J ends, which lost 3 bases and 0 bases, there was a span of 9 bases. The CDR3 runs to 14 residues. CDR1 is DFQATT, CDR2 SNEGSKA, per germline (reference sequence). CDR3 sequence: CSASSGNSNQPQHF. CDR3 in DNA: TGCAGTGCTAGTTCGGGGAATAGCAATCAGCCCCAGCATTTT.

V is TRBV4-3 and J is TRBJ1-2; D unresolved. The CDR3 consists of 17 residues. The germline V gene has CDR1 LGHNA and CDR2 YSLEER. V was trimmed by 0 bases and J by 1 base, leaving 15 bases between them. CDR3 sequence reads: CASSQDRLMEDNYGYTF. In DNA, the CDR3 is TGCGCCAGCAGCCAAGATCGATTGATGGAGGATAACTATGGCTACACCTTC.

The genes are TRBV4-3 and TRBJ1-5; D gene ambiguous. Germline V gene data show CDR1 as LGHNA and CDR2 as YSLEER. V gave up 0 bases and J gave up 7 bases, with 13 bases separating them. The CDR3 loop spans 15 amino acids. CDR3 residues: CASSQDRGIEQPQHF. The CDR3 DNA reads TGCGCCAGCAGCCAAGATCGGGGAATTGAACAGCCCCAGCATTTT.

The V call is TRBV19, the J call TRBJ2-1; TRBD1 agrees at 8 bases. CDR3 size: 16 residues. Germline V gives CDR1 LNHDA, CDR2 SQIVND (reference sequence). Trimming took 6 bases from V and 0 from J; bases not matched to a gene: 7. CDR3 protein: CASRPQGEGSYNEQFF. As DNA, the CDR3 is TGTGCCAGTAGGCCACAGGGGGAAGGCTCCTACAATGAGCAGTTCTTC.

This clone was observed a few times. The rearrangement links TRBV19 to TRBJ1-1, with D perhaps TRBD1 (5 bases). V was trimmed by 2 bases and J by 5 bases, leaving 9 bases between them. The CDR3 is 13 residues long. From germline, CDR1 is LNHDA and CDR2 SQIVND (reference sequence). The CDR3 is CASSIQGSTEAFF. The CDR3, as DNA: TGTGCCAGTAGTATACAGGGATCAACTGAAGCTTTCTTT. Looking up the rest from reference TRBV19 and TRBJ1-1 gives the full variable domain: DGGITQSPKYLFRKEGQNVTLSCEQNLNHDAMYWYRQDPGQGLRLIYYSQIVNDFQKGDIAEGYSVSREKKESFPLTVTSAQKNPTAFYLCASSIQGSTEAFFGQGTRLTVV.

This chain connects TRBV9 to TRBJ1-6; D is ambiguous. CDR3 length equals 17 residues. The V end was cut by 4 bases, the J end by 2 bases, with 16 bases between. Germline V gene data show CDR1 as SGDLS and CDR2 as YYNGEE. As DNA, the CDR3 is TGTGCCAGCAGCCCCCAGGACGCAGGAACCTATAATTCACCCCTCCACTTT. Translation gives CASSPQDAGTYNSPLHF. The full variable domain, rest sourced from reference TRBV9 and TRBJ1-6, is DSGVTQTPKHLITATGQRVTLRCSPRSGDLSVYWYQQSLDQGLQFLIQYYNGEERAKGNILERFSAQQFPDLHSELNLSSLELGDSALYFCASSPQDAGTYNSPLHFGNGTRLTVT.

V gene TRBV12-5 combines with J gene TRBJ2-2; TRBD1 is a possible D gene (6 bases). V was trimmed by 5 bases and J by 3 bases, leaving 16 bases between them. Germline CDR1 is LGHNT and CDR2 is FRNRAP. This CDR3 is built from 16 residues. In nucleotides, the CDR3 is TGTGCTAGTGGTCCGGGACAATACGCGGACACCGGGGAGCTGTTTTTT. This codes for CASGPGQYADTGELFF.

Only a few counts were recorded for this clone. The V and J genes are TRBV7-9 and TRBJ2-1, with 7 bases identical to TRBD2. The CDR3 extends over 17 amino acids. The ends lost 2 bases at V and 0 bases at J; junction bases unmatched: 7. Germline CDR1 reads SEHNR; CDR2 reads FQNEAQ (reference sequence). The CDR3 DNA sequence: TGTGCCAGCAGCTTACTATCTAGCGGAGGCTCCTACAATGAGCAGTTCTTC. The encoded protein is CASSLLSSGGSYNEQFF. The full variable domain, in which reference TRBV7-9 and TRBJ2-1 provide the parts outside the CDR3, is DTGVSQNPRHKITKRGQNVTFRCDPISEHNRLYWYRQTLGQGPEFLTYFQNEAQLEKSRLLSDRFSAERPKGSFSTLEIQRTEQGDSAMYLCASSLLSSGGSYNEQFFGPGTRLTVL.

The V call is TRBV6-5, the J call TRBJ2-2, with 8 bases aligning to TRBD1. CDR3 length: 16 residues. Germline CDR1 is MNHEY and CDR2 is SVGAGI. With 4 bases clipped from V and 4 bases from J, the junction kept 8 bases outside the gene matches. The CDR3 region has the DNA TGTGCCAGCAGTTTTGCGACAGGGGCGGTCACCGGGGAGCTGTTTTTT. This encodes CASSFATGAVTGELFF.

This chain connects TRBV12-3 or TRBV12-4 to TRBJ1-3; possibly TRBD1 for D (5 bases). This CDR3 has 12 amino acids. Deletions cut 11 bases from V and 2 bases from J, with 10 bases between. In DNA, the CDR3 is TGTGCCGCCGACAGTCCTGGAAACACCATATATTTT. This translates into CAADSPGNTIYF.

The genes are TRBV3-1 (or the pseudogene TRBV3-2) and TRBJ1-2; TRBD1 aligns across 10 bases. Per the germline V gene, CDR1 is LGHDT and CDR2 is YNNKEL (reference sequence). The CDR3 consists of 15 residues. The ends lost 4 bases at V and 4 bases at J; junction bases unmatched: 6. This CDR3 is CASSLRQGAVYGYTF. The CDR3, as DNA: TGTGCCAGCAGCCTCAGACAGGGGGCCGTCTATGGCTACACCTTC.

The V gene is TRBV9, the J gene TRBJ2-1, with 9 nucleotides matching TRBD2. Per germline, CDR1 SGDLS and CDR2 YYNGEE. This CDR3 comprises 16 residues. The trim removed 4 bases at V and 0 bases at J, leaving 5 bases unmatched. CDR3 loop: CASSFSGSRSYNEQFF. CDR3 coding DNA: TGTGCCAGCAGCTTTAGCGGGAGCCGCTCCTACAATGAGCAGTTCTTC.

The chain couples TRBV11-3 to TRBJ1-1; 7 bases agree with TRBD1. The junction had 4 bases not matched to a gene; V was cut back by 2 bases and J by 1 base. Per the germline V gene, CDR1 is SGHNT and CDR2 is YENEEA. The CDR3 contains 15 residues. CDR3 residues: CASSLSGQSNTEAFF. CDR3 sequence (DNA): TGTGCCAGCAGCTTATCGGGACAGTCGAACACTGAAGCTTTCTTT.

This chain uses TRBV7-9 with TRBJ1-2, with 9 bases fitting TRBD1. In germline, CDR1 is SEHNR, CDR2 FQNEAQ (reference sequence). The V and J ends lost 5 bases and 8 bases, in that order; junction bases with no gene match: 9. The CDR3 length is 14 residues. The CDR3 sequence is CASSPGTGRTGYTF. DNA for the CDR3: TGTGCCAGCAGCCCAGGGACAGGGAGAACGGGCTACACCTTC.

J is TRBJ2-7 and V is TRBV15; the match to TRBD1 covers 7 bases. The V gene's germline CDR1 is LNHNV and CDR2 YYDKDF (reference sequence). There are 17 residues in the CDR3. J was trimmed by 0 bases and V by 5 bases; bases with no gene match: 13. The CDR3 sequence: CATSPRTFRGYSYEQYF. The CDR3 coding sequence is TGTGCCACCAGCCCCCGAACCTTCAGGGGGTACTCCTACGAGCAGTACTTC.

To note about this clone: This sample also contains other DNA sequences that code for the same CDR3. This chain uses TRBV6-5 with TRBJ1-2, with D possibly being TRBD1 (5 bases). There are 14 residues in the CDR3. The germline CDR1 and CDR2 sequences are MNHEY and SVGAGI. The ends were cut back, 6 bases at V and 8 bases at J, with 19 bases in the middle. In DNA form, the CDR3 reads TGTGCCAGCAGACTTGTTGGGGGACGGGGGGGCTACACCTTC. Translated, it gives CASRLVGGRGGYTF.

This sequence joins TRBV2 and TRBJ2-5; D possibly corresponds to TRBD2 (7 bases). CDR3 length equals 16 residues. Trimming cost V 6 bases and J 2 bases, with 19 bases left between them. Germline CDR1 is SNHLY and CDR2 is FYNNEI. CDR3 in amino acids: CASRGGSGKGQETQYF. The CDR3 DNA reads TGTGCCAGCAGAGGGGGGAGCGGGAAGGGGCAAGAGACCCAGTACTTC. Full variable domain (missing parts from reference TRBV2 and TRBJ2-5): EPEVTQTPSHQVTQMGQEVILRCVPISNHLYFYWYRQILGQKVEFLVSFYNNEISEKSEIFDDQFSVERPDGSNFTLKIRSTKLEDSAMYFCASRGGSGKGQETQYFGPGTRLLVL.

The J gene is TRBJ2-5, the V gene TRBV25-1, with a weak D call TRBD2 (7 bases). Trimming removed 0 bases at V and 5 bases at J, with 16 bases between. The CDR3 runs 16 residues. CDR1 and CDR2 (germline): MGHDK, SYGVNS. CDR3 nucleotides: TGTGCCAGCAGTGAATACAAGGGGGGGTTCGGGGAGACCCAGTACTTC. As protein: CASSEYKGGFGETQYF.

V usage is TRBV7-3 and J usage is TRBJ2-1; 7 bases map to TRBD2. The trim removed 2 bases at V and 6 bases at J, leaving 4 bases unmatched. From germline, CDR1 is SGHTA and CDR2 FQGTGA. This CDR3 comprises 14 residues. This CDR3 is CASSLAGASNEQFF. The CDR3 DNA reads TGTGCCAGCAGCTTAGCGGGAGCGAGCAATGAGCAGTTCTTC.

V and J are TRBV19 and TRBJ2-1, with 8 bases lining up with TRBD2. Germline V gene sequence: CDR1 LNHDA, CDR2 SQIVND (reference sequence). The CDR3 sequence is 16 residues long. V gave up 5 bases and J gave up 2 bases; unmatched junction bases: 8. CDR3 amino acids: CASSAAYGRAYNEQFF. The CDR3, as DNA: TGTGCCAGTAGTGCCGCCTACGGGAGGGCCTACAATGAGCAGTTCTTC. Full variable domain (remainder filled in from reference TRBV19 and TRBJ2-1): DGGITQSPKYLFRKEGQNVTLSCEQNLNHDAMYWYRQDPGQGLRLIYYSQIVNDFQKGDIAEGYSVSREKKESFPLTVTSAQKNPTAFYLCASSAAYGRAYNEQFFGPGTRLTVL.

This clone has a single count. The chain recombines TRBV7-3 with TRBJ2-1, with 9 bases identical to TRBD1. Germline assignment: CDR1 SGHTA and CDR2 FQGTGA. The J segment lost 7 bases and the V segment lost 5 bases, leaving 3 bases of the junction unmatched. The CDR3 totals 13 residues. The CDR3 sequence is CASSPDRGNEQFF. CDR3 nucleotides: TGTGCCAGCAGCCCGGACAGGGGAAATGAGCAGTTCTTC. The whole variable domain, remainder taken from reference TRBV7-3 and TRBJ2-1, is GAGVSQTPSNKVTEKGKYVELRCDPISGHTALYWYRQSLGQGPEFLIYFQGTGAADDSGLPNDRFFAVRPEGSVSTLKIQRTERGDSAVYLCASSPDRGNEQFFGPGTRLTVL.